This T cell receptor (beta chain) was identified in a study of T cell repertoires in cytomegalovirus infection. Across the whole study: Both a matching HLA type and CMV infection were indicated by public TCR beta signatures. Points from the study as a whole: Cumulative frequency (of public TCR beta family members) identified carriers of CMV plus the relevant HLA. The ex vivo response showed dominance by HLA-C-restricted CMV-specific TCR beta clonotypes.

This clonotype was seen a handful of times. Its specificity is unknown. Via MiXCR, TCRdb re-called the reads, giving one row per CDR3 protein. Found here are 500,000 to 600,000 distinct CDR3 sequences, approximately 15% of them singletons; the top ten hold approximately 24%. The germline V gene has CDR1 MNHNS and CDR2 SASEGT. V was clipped by 9 bases and J by 1 base; unmatched bases: 9. CDR3 length equals 15 residues. The sequenced sample consisted of CD8+ T cells from PBMCs. The J gene is TRBJ2-5, the V gene TRBV6-1, with 9 bases aligning to TRBD1. This receptor was obtained from a human donor in good health (CMV status not recorded). Some clones in this sample may be carry-over from other donors' samples. The CDR3 region is CASSDRDRAQETQYF. CDR3 nucleotides: TGTGCCAGTTCTGACCGGGACAGGGCCCAAGAGACCCAGTACTTC.